This TCR beta chain was obtained from a study of cytomegalovirus exposure and HLA in healthy donors. Primers for the PCR totalled 60 Vbeta and 13 Jbeta. Per the study methods: It was a later analysis that counted tens of millions of unique TCR beta chains, of which approximately 9.9 million were shared. The repertoire was sequenced with immunoSEQ multiplex PCR; TCRdb's copy has only in-frame clones and lacks some. V, J and clone size are those of that table, while D and trimming were read from the DNA. The data show some 110,000 clones, around 80% seen once. The CDR3 runs 15 residues. Germline V gene lookup returns CDR1 SGDLS and CDR2 YYNGEE. The trim removed 4 bases at V and 3 bases at J, leaving 7 bases unmatched.

The specimen sequenced was PBMCs. The source of this sequence is a woman younger than 30 in good health and CMV-seropositive. This chain uses TRBV9 with TRBJ2-1, with 7 nucleotides matching TRBD2. CDR3 amino acids: CASSFSGTIYNEQFF. The DNA of the CDR3 is TGTGCCAGCAGCTTCTCCGGGACTATCTACAATGAGCAGTTCTTC.